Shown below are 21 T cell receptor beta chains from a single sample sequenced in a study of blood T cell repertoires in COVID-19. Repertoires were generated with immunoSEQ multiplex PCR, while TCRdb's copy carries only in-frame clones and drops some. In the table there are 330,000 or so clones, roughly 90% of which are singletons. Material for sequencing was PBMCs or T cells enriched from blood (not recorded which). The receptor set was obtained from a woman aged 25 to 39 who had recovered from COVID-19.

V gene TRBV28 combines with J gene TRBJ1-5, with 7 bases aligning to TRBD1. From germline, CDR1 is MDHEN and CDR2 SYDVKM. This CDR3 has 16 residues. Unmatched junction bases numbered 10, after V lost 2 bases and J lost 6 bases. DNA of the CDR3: TGTGCCAGCAGTTTACCCACAGGGGCCGGGGGTCAGCCCCAGCATTTT. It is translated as CASSLPTGAGGQPQHF. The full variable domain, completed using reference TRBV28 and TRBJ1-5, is DVKVTQSSRYLVKRTGEKVFLECVQDMDHENMFWYRQDPGLGLRLIYFSYDVKMKEKGDIPEGYSVSREKKERFSLILESASTNQTSMYLCASSLPTGAGGQPQHFGDGTRLSIL.

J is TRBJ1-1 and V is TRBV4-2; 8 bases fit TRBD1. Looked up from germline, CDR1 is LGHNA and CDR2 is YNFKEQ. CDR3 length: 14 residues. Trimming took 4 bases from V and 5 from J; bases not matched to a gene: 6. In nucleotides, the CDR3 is TGTGCCAGCAGCCGAACACACAGGGGGACTGAAGCTTTCTTT. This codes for CASSRTHRGTEAFF.

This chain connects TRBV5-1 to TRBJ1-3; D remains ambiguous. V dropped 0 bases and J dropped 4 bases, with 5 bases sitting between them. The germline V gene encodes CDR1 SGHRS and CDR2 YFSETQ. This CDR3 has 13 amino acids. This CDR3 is CASSLDEGNTIYF. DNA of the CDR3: TGCGCCAGCAGCTTGGATGAGGGAAACACCATATATTTT.

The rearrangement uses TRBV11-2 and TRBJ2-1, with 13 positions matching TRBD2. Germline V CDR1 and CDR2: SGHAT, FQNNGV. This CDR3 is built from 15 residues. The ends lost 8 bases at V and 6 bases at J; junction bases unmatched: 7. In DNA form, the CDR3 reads TGTGCCAGCCAAGAGGGACTAGCGGGGATCAATGAGCAGTTCTTC. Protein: CASQEGLAGINEQFF.

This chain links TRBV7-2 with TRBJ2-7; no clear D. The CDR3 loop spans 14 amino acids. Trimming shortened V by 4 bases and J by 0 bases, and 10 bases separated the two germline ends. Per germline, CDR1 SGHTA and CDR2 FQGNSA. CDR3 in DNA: TGTGCCAGCAGCTCGACTTGGAGCTCCTACGAGCAGTACTTC. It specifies CASSSTWSSYEQYF.

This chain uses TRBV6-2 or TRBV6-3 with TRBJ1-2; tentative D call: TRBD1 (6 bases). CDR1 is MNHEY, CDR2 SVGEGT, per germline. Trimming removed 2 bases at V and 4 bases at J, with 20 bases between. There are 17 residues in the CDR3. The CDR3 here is CASSYGRGPDPSYGYTF. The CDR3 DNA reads TGTGCCAGCAGTTACGGCAGGGGCCCGGATCCCTCCTATGGCTACACCTTC.

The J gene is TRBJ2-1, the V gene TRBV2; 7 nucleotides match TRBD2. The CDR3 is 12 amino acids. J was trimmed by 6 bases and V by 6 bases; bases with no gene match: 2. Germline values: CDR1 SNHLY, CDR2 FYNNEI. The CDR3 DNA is TGTGCCAGCAGGGGGGGGTCCAATGAGCAGTTCTTC. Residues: CASRGGSNEQFF.

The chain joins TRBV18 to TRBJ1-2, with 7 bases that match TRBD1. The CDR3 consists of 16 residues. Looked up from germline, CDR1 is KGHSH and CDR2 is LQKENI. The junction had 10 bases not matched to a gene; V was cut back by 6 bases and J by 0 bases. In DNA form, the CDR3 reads TGTGCCAGCTCCCCCGGGACAGTAACAACTAACTATGGCTACACCTTC. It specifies CASSPGTVTTNYGYTF.

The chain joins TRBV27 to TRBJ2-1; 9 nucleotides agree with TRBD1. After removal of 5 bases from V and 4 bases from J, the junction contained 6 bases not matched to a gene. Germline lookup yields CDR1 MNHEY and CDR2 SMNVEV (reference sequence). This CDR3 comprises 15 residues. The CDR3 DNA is TGTGCCAGCAGTAGGGGACAGGGATCTTACAATGAGCAGTTCTTC. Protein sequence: CASSRGQGSYNEQFF.

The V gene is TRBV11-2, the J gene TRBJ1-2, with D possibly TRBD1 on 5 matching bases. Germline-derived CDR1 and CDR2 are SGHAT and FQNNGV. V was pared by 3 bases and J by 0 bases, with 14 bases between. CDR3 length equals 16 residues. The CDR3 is CASSLGEGLANYGYTF. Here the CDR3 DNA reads TGTGCCAGCAGCTTGGGGGAGGGCCTAGCTAACTATGGCTACACCTTC. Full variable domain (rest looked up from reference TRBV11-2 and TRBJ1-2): EAGVAQSPRYKIIEKRQSVAFWCNPISGHATLYWYQQILGQGPKLLIQFQNNGVVDDSQLPKDRFSAERLKGVDSTLKIQPAKLEDSAVYLCASSLGEGLANYGYTFGSGTRLTVV.

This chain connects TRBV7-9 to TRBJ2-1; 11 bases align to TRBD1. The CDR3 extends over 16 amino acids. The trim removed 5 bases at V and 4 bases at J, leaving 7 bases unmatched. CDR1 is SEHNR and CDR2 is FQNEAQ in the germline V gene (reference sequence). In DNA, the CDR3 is TGTGCCAGCAGCGGTCGGACAGGGGGCATGTACAATGAGCAGTTCTTC. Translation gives CASSGRTGGMYNEQFF.

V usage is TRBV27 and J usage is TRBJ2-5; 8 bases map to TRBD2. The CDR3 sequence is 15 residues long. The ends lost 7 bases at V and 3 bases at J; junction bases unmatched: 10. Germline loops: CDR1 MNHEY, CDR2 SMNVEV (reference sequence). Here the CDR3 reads CASTPSLADEETQYF. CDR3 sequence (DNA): TGTGCCAGCACCCCGTCACTAGCGGATGAAGAGACCCAGTACTTC.

In DNA, the CDR3 is TGTGCCACCAGCAGAACTCGGTTTGAGGGAGATACGCAGTATTTT. This codes for CATSRTRFEGDTQYF. The chain links TRBV15 to TRBJ2-3; TRBD2 might be the D (5 bases). The CDR3 loop spans 15 amino acids. In germline, CDR1 is LNHNV, CDR2 YYDKDF (reference sequence). V shed 2 bases and J shed 5 bases, with 14 bases lying between them.

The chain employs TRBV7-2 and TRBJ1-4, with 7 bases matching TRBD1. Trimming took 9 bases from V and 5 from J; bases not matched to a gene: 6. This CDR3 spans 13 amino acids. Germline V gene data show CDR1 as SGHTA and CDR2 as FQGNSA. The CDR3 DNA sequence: TGTGCCAGTCGCAGGGGGGTAAATGAAAAACTGTTTTTT. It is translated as CASRRGVNEKLFF.

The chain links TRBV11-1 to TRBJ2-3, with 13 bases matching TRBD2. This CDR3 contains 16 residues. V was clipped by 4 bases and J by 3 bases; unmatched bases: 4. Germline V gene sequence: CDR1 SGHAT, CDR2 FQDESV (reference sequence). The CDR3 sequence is CASSWGLAGNTDTQYF. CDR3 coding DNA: TGTGCCAGCAGCTGGGGACTAGCGGGGAATACAGATACGCAGTATTTT.

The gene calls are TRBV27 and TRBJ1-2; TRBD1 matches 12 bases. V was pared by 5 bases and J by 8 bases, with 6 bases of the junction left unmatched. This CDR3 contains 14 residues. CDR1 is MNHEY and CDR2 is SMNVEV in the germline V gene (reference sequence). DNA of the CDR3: TGTGCCAGCAGTCTTGGGACAGGGGGCCAGGGCTACACCTTC. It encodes CASSLGTGGQGYTF.

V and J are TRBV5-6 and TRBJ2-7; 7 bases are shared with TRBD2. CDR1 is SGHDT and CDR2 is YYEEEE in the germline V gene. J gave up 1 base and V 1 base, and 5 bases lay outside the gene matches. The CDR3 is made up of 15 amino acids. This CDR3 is CASSLSAGASYEQYF. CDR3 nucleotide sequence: TGTGCCAGCAGCTTGAGTGCGGGAGCGTCCTACGAGCAGTACTTC.

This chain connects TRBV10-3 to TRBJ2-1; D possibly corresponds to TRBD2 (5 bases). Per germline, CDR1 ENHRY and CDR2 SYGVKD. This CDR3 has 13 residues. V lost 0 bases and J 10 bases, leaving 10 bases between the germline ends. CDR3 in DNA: TGTGCCATCAGTGAGTCGAGTAGGGAGGAGCAGTTCTTC. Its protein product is CAISESSREEQFF.

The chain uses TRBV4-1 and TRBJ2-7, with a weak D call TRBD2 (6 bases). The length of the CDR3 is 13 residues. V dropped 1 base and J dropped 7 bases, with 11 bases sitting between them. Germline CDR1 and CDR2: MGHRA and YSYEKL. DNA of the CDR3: TGCGCCAGCAGCCAAGTTCTGGCGGGGGAGCAGTACTTC. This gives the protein CASSQVLAGEQYF.

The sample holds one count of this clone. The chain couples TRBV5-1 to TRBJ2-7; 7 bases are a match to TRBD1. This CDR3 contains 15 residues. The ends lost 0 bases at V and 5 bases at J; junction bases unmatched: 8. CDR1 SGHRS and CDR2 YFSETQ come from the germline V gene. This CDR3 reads CASSLVLTGSNEQYF. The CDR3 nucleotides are TGCGCCAGCAGCTTGGTGTTGACAGGGTCCAACGAGCAGTACTTC. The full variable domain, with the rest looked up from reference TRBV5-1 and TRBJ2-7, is KAGVTQTPRYLIKTRGQQVTLSCSPISGHRSVSWYQQTPGQGLQFLFEYFSETQRNKGNFPGRFSGRQFSNSRSEMNVSTLELGDSALYLCASSLVLTGSNEQYFGPGTRLTVT.

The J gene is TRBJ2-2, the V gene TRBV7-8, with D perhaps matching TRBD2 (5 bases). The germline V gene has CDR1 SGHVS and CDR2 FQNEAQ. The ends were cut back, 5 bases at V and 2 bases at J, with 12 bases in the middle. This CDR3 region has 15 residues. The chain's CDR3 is CASSLRRTNTGELFF. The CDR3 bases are TGTGCCAGCAGCCTCCGACGGACTAACACCGGGGAGCTGTTTTTT.